The clone carrying this TCR beta chain occurred a few times. These data come from a study of early T cells in non-severe SARS-CoV-2 infection. CDR3 length: 17 residues. V gave up 6 bases and J gave up 1 base; unmatched junction bases: 12. CDR1 SGHAT and CDR2 FQNNGV come from the germline V gene. Attachment of unique molecular identifiers was made to individual cDNA molecules. TCRdb redid the calling of the 5' RACE reads with MiXCR, one entry per CDR3 protein. Among about 110,000 distinct CDR3 sequences listed, 12% were seen once. Sequencing was carried out using whole blood. The source is an adult who was a healthcare worker with PCR-confirmed SARS-CoV-2 infection or an uninfected control (not recorded which). The genes are TRBV11-2 and TRBJ1-1, with 9 bases aligning to TRBD1. CDR3 in DNA: TGTGCCAGCAGTCGAGATTTACAGGGGGCGAGGAACACTGAAGCTTTCTTT. Encoded protein: CASSRDLQGARNTEAFF.